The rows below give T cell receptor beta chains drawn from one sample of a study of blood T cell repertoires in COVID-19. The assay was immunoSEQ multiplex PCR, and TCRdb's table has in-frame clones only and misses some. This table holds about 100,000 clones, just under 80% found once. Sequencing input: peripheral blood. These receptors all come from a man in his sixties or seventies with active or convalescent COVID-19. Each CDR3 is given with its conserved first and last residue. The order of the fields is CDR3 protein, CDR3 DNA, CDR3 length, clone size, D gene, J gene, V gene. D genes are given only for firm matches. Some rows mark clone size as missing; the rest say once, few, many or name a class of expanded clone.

CDR3 protein: CASSAYGFGELFF
CDR3 DNA: TGTGCCAGCAGCGCCTACGGGTTCGGGGAGCTGTTTTTT
CDR3 length: 13
clone size: .
D gene: .
J gene: TRBJ2-2
V gene: TRBV9

CDR3 protein: CASSSGQGIREQYF
CDR3 DNA: TGTGCCAGCAGTAGTGGACAGGGGATACGCGAGCAGTACTTC
CDR3 length: 14
clone size: once
D gene: TRBD1
J gene: TRBJ2-7
V gene: TRBV2

CDR3 protein: CASSERTVYEQYF
CDR3 DNA: TGTGCCAGCAGTGAACGGACAGTCTACGAGCAGTACTTC
CDR3 length: 13
clone size: .
D gene: .
J gene: TRBJ2-7
V gene: TRBV25-1

CDR3 protein: CASSPSGTEAFF
CDR3 DNA: TGTGCCAGCAGCCCCTCGGGCACTGAAGCTTTCTTT
CDR3 length: 12
clone size: .
D gene: .
J gene: TRBJ1-1
V gene: TRBV12-3/TRBV12-4

CDR3 protein: CASSQVGQGPYTEAFF
CDR3 DNA: TGTGCCAGCAGCCAAGTAGGACAGGGGCCTTACACTGAAGCTTTCTTT
CDR3 length: 16
clone size: .
D gene: TRBD1
J gene: TRBJ1-1
V gene: TRBV4-2

CDR3 protein: CASSSTGGRNTEAFF
CDR3 DNA: TGTGCCAGCAGCTCCACGGGGGGCCGGAACACTGAAGCTTTCTTT
CDR3 length: 15
clone size: .
D gene: .
J gene: TRBJ1-1
V gene: TRBV7-2

CDR3 protein: CASSPTDTSSGNTIYF
CDR3 DNA: TGTGCCAGTAGTCCTACAGACACGAGCTCTGGAAACACCATATATTTT
CDR3 length: 16
clone size: .
D gene: .
J gene: TRBJ1-3
V gene: TRBV19

CDR3 protein: CASSQAIRDRSYEQYF
CDR3 DNA: TGTGCCAGCAGCCAAGCGATCCGGGACAGGAGCTACGAGCAGTACTTC
CDR3 length: 16
clone size: .
D gene: TRBD1
J gene: TRBJ2-7
V gene: TRBV3-1/TRBV3-2

CDR3 protein: CASSLNRGNQPQHF
CDR3 DNA: TGTGCCAGCAGTCTTAACAGGGGCAATCAGCCCCAGCATTTT
CDR3 length: 14
clone size: .
D gene: .
J gene: TRBJ1-5
V gene: TRBV6-5

CDR3 protein: CASSYKDRAADTQYF
CDR3 DNA: TGTGCCAGCAGTTACAAGGACAGGGCCGCAGATACGCAGTATTTT
CDR3 length: 15
clone size: .
D gene: TRBD1
J gene: TRBJ2-3
V gene: TRBV6-5

CDR3 protein: CASFEDRNYGYTF
CDR3 DNA: TGTGCCAGCTTCGAGGACAGGAACTATGGCTACACCTTC
CDR3 length: 13
clone size: few
D gene: TRBD1
J gene: TRBJ1-2
V gene: TRBV18

CDR3 protein: CASSPRAVGDTQYF
CDR3 DNA: TGTGCCAGCTCACCCAGGGCAGTGGGGGATACGCAGTATTTT
CDR3 length: 14
clone size: .
D gene: .
J gene: TRBJ2-3
V gene: TRBV18

CDR3 protein: CASSQDGGETQYF
CDR3 DNA: TGTGCCAGCAGCCAAGACGGAGGGGAGACCCAGTACTTC
CDR3 length: 13
clone size: .
D gene: .
J gene: TRBJ2-5
V gene: TRBV3-1/TRBV3-2

CDR3 protein: CASSTFGRENNEQFF
CDR3 DNA: TGTGCCAGCAGTACGTTTGGCAGGGAAAACAATGAGCAGTTCTTC
CDR3 length: 15
clone size: .
D gene: .
J gene: TRBJ2-1
V gene: TRBV28

CDR3 protein: CASSPTLAGGSETQYF
CDR3 DNA: TGTGCCAGCTCACCCACCCTAGCGGGGGGATCAGAGACCCAGTACTTC
CDR3 length: 16
clone size: .
D gene: TRBD2
J gene: TRBJ2-5
V gene: TRBV18

CDR3 protein: CASSLGEGVAKNIQYF
CDR3 DNA: TGTGCCAGCAGCTTAGGGGAGGGGGTAGCCAAAAACATTCAGTACTTC
CDR3 length: 16
clone size: .
D gene: .
J gene: TRBJ2-4
V gene: TRBV11-2

CDR3 protein: CASSAQGNMDSPLHF
CDR3 DNA: TGTGCCAGCAGCGCGCAGGGGAATATGGATTCACCCCTCCACTTT
CDR3 length: 15
clone size: .
D gene: .
J gene: TRBJ1-6
V gene: TRBV9